The 14 T cell receptor beta chains below all came from one sample that was sequenced in a study of T cells in Graves' hyperthyroidism and ophthalmopathy. The source material, RNA transcripts, was used to amplify TCR beta CDR3 regions. The HTBI primer set served for first-round RT-PCR of the TCR CDR3. TCRdb independently ran MiXCR on the multiplex PCR reads; one entry per CDR3 protein. The sample has under 600,000 distinct CDR3 sequences; 16% are singletons. Sequenced sample: blood. Receptors were obtained from a woman aged 40 to 50 with Graves' ophthalmopathy.

V and J are TRBV6-1 and TRBJ1-2, with D possibly being TRBD1 (6 bases). V shed 5 bases and J shed 6 bases, with 19 bases lying between them. The germline V gene has CDR1 MNHNS and CDR2 SASEGT. CDR3 length equals 15 residues. CDR3 in DNA: TGTGCCAGCAGTTCGGGGGGGGCGCGGTCGGATGGCTACACCTTC. Residues: CASSSGGARSDGYTF.

This clonotype was counted many times. V is TRBV30 and J is TRBJ2-1, with a tentative D call TRBD2 (7 bases). The CDR3 is 14 residues long. The germline CDR1 and CDR2 sequences are GTSNPN and SVGIG (reference sequence). Trimming removed 5 bases from V and 9 bases from J, with 20 bases in between. This CDR3 is CAWAQRGGGGEQFF. DNA for the CDR3: TGTGCCTGGGCTCAGAGGGGGGGCGGTGGTGAGCAGTTCTTC. The full variable domain, in which reference TRBV30 and TRBJ2-1 provide the parts outside the CDR3, is SQTIHQWPATLVQPVGSPLSLECTVEGTSNPNLYWYRQAAGRGLQLLFYSVGIGQISSEVPQNLSASRPQDRQFILSSKKLLLSDSGFYLCAWAQRGGGGEQFFGPGTRLTVL.

This clonotype showed up many times. This rearrangement joins TRBV28 to TRBJ2-7; TRBD1 matches 10 bases. Trimming at V came to 5 bases and at J to 4 bases, leaving 8 bases not matched to a gene. In germline, CDR1 is MDHEN, CDR2 SYDVKM. This CDR3 contains 15 residues. The CDR3 DNA reads TGTGCCAGCAGTCCACCGACAGGGGGCGGATACGAGCAGTACTTC. It encodes CASSPPTGGGYEQYF.

The chain has TRBV5-1 and TRBJ2-5; 11 nucleotides agree with TRBD2. The length of the CDR3 is 19 residues. The germline gives CDR1 SGHRS, CDR2 YFSETQ. V shed 1 base and J 2 bases; nucleotides not matched to a gene: 13. The CDR3 sequence is CASSLRTSGGSPGQETQYF. CDR3 DNA sequence: TGCGCCAGCAGCTTGAGAACTAGCGGGGGTAGTCCCGGGCAAGAGACCCAGTACTTC.

This chain joins TRBV28 and TRBJ2-1; 8 nucleotides align to TRBD1. This CDR3 has 13 amino acids. Germline V CDR1 and CDR2: MDHEN, SYDVKM. The junction had 11 bases not matched to a gene; V was cut back by 4 bases and J by 15 bases. This CDR3 is CASSYSTGGRLFF. Written as DNA, the CDR3 is TGTGCCAGCAGTTATTCTACAGGGGGGAGGCTGTTCTTC.

Many counts were recorded for this clonotype. This chain links TRBV10-2 with TRBJ1-5; D is ambiguous. Trimming removed 2 bases at V and 7 bases at J, with 15 bases between. The CDR3 totals 15 residues. Germline assignment: CDR1 WSHSY and CDR2 SAAADI. The CDR3 nucleotides are TGCGCCAGCAGTGAGCCGTGGGAGGAGGGCCAGCCCCAGCATTTT. Translating gives CASSEPWEEGQPQHF.

In the case of this clonotype: The junction shows a germline mismatch at one end, possibly a read error. This chain joins TRBV20-1 and TRBJ2-3; 11 bases fit TRBD2. This CDR3 spans 15 amino acids. CDR1 is DFQATT and CDR2 is SNEGSKA in the germline V gene (reference sequence). The DNA of the CDR3 is TGCAGTGCCAGAGGGACTAGCGGATTCACAGATACGCAGTATTTT. As protein: CSARGTSGFTDTQYF.

This clonotype was seen a handful of times. This rearrangement joins TRBV4-1 to TRBJ1-1, with a weak D call TRBD1 (5 bases). V lost 4 bases and J lost 4, with 19 bases in between. The CDR3 extends over 16 amino acids. The germline V gene has CDR1 MGHRA and CDR2 YSYEKL. In DNA, the CDR3 is TGCGCCAGCAGCCCCCCGCGACAGTTCGGCAGCACTGAAGCTTTCTTT. This gives the protein CASSPPRQFGSTEAFF.

The sample holds many counts of this clonotype. CDR3 DNA: TGTGCCAGCAGTGAAGGGACAGGGGTAGGCTATGGCTACACCTTC. As protein: CASSEGTGVGYGYTF. The V call is TRBV6-1, the J call TRBJ1-2, with 9 nucleotides matching TRBD1. From germline, CDR1 is MNHNS and CDR2 SASEGT. Trimming removed 1 base from V and 4 bases from J; junction bases left unmatched: 4. This CDR3 is built from 15 residues.

This clonotype was detected many times. This sequence joins TRBV3-1 and TRBJ2-3; D is possibly TRBD2 (5 bases). Trimming shortened V by 4 bases and J by 0 bases, and 14 bases separated the two germline ends. The CDR3 consists of 16 residues. The V gene's germline CDR1 is LGHDT and CDR2 YNNKEL (reference sequence). CDR3 loop: CASSPRGYPSTDTQYF. In DNA form, the CDR3 reads TGTGCCAGCAGCCCTCGAGGGTATCCTAGCACAGATACGCAGTATTTT.

This clonotype was counted a few times. The V call is TRBV20-1, the J call TRBJ2-7, with 11 bases that match TRBD2. Germline-derived CDR1 and CDR2 are DFQATT and SNEGSKA (reference sequence). Trimming cost V 0 bases and J 7 bases; bases outside gene matches: 8. The CDR3 consists of 15 residues. The CDR3 sequence: CSARDPLAGEREQYF. CDR3 bases: TGCAGTGCTAGAGATCCACTAGCGGGAGAGAGGGAGCAGTACTTC.

The table lists this clonotype with many counts. The chain is built from TRBV3-1 and TRBJ1-2; D remains unclear. Germline loops: CDR1 LGHDT, CDR2 YNNKEL (reference sequence). CDR3 size: 14 residues. Between the trimmed V and J ends, which lost 4 bases and 5 bases, there was a span of 14 bases. CDR3 nucleotides: TGTGCCAGCAGCCGCGGGTTGATACGGTATGGCTACACCTTC. Protein product: CASSRGLIRYGYTF.

The sample holds many counts of this clonotype. This chain links TRBV2 with TRBJ2-2; TRBD2 matches at 11 bases. In germline, CDR1 is SNHLY, CDR2 FYNNEI. The J segment lost 6 bases and the V segment lost 8 bases, leaving 5 bases of the junction unmatched. This CDR3 spans 14 amino acids. The CDR3 spells CASGGTSGAGELFF. The CDR3 DNA follows: TGTGCCAGCGGGGGGACTAGCGGCGCCGGGGAGCTGTTTTTT.

The J gene is TRBJ1-2, the V gene TRBV28; 11 nucleotides agree with TRBD1. This CDR3 is 15 amino acids long. CDR1 is MDHEN, CDR2 SYDVKM, per germline. V trimming: 5 bases; J trimming: 4 bases; junction bases outside the gene matches: 6. This CDR3 reads CASSDWDRGSYGYTF. CDR3 nucleotides: TGTGCCAGCAGTGACTGGGACAGGGGGAGCTATGGCTACACCTTC.